These 23 T cell receptor beta chains originate from one sample sequenced in a study of CD8 T cells in ankylosing spondylitis. General observations from the study: A TCR beta motif of seven or eight highly homologous variants appeared characteristic of ankylosing spondylitis blood.

These receptors lack a known antigen. TCRdb ran MiXCR on the 5' RACE reads and lists one entry per CDR3 protein. Of some 330,000 distinct CDR3 sequences in the sample, 8% were seen once. Material: blood, either unsorted or a sorted T cell fraction (not recorded which). These receptors originate from a male donor with ankylosing spondylitis.

The V and J genes are TRBV7-3 and TRBJ2-2; 8 nucleotides agree with TRBD2. The CDR3 totals 16 residues. J was trimmed by 7 bases and V by 5 bases; bases with no gene match: 12. Germline V gene data show CDR1 as SGHTA and CDR2 as FQGTGA. As DNA, the CDR3 is TGTGCCAGCAGCCTCACTTCGGGAGGGCCCGGCGGGGAGCTGTTTTTT. Its translation is CASSLTSGGPGGELFF.

This clonotype has just a few counts. The genes are TRBV7-2 and TRBJ1-3, with TRBD1 matching 7 bases. With V trimmed by 2 bases and J by 5 bases, 3 bases remained unmatched. The CDR3 spans 14 residues. Germline loops: CDR1 SGHTA, CDR2 FQGNSA. The CDR3 bases are TGTGCCAGCAGCTTAAGACAGGGTAGAAACACCATATATTTT. Translation gives CASSLRQGRNTIYF.

This clonotype was counted ten times or more. The chain is built from TRBV3-1 and TRBJ2-1; D unclear. The V end lost 4 bases, the J end lost 9 bases, and 16 bases lay between the germline ends. This CDR3 contains 14 residues. Germline V gene data show CDR1 as LGHDT and CDR2 as YNNKEL (reference sequence). The CDR3 is CASSPGSPSREQFF. In DNA form, the CDR3 reads TGTGCCAGCAGCCCCGGCTCCCCTTCCCGTGAGCAGTTCTTC.

This clonotype occurred many times. The chain couples TRBV29-1 to TRBJ2-3; 8 nucleotides align to TRBD2. Germline V gives CDR1 SQVTM, CDR2 ANQGSEA. The CDR3 contains 11 residues. V gave up 7 bases and J gave up 9 bases; unmatched junction bases: 6. This CDR3 reads CSEAAGETQYF. The DNA for the CDR3 is TGCAGCGAGGCAGCGGGAGAAACGCAGTATTTT.

J is TRBJ2-7 and V is TRBV7-2; D ambiguous. CDR1 is SGHTA and CDR2 is FQGNSA in the germline V gene. With 2 bases removed from V and 4 bases from J, the gap between germline ends came to 6 bases. The CDR3 spans 12 residues. The CDR3 protein is CASSLNEYEQYF. DNA for the CDR3: TGTGCCAGCAGCTTAAATGAATACGAGCAGTACTTC.

This clonotype appeared a few times. V is TRBV5-5 and J is TRBJ2-7; no reliable D call. Germline loops: CDR1 SGHKS, CDR2 YYEKEE (reference sequence). Trimming removed 0 bases from V and 3 bases from J, with 7 bases in between. This CDR3 is built from 13 residues. The CDR3 is CASSLEHRYEQYF. For the CDR3, the DNA is TGTGCCAGCAGCTTGGAACACCGCTACGAGCAGTACTTC.

The chain combines TRBV14 with TRBJ2-1; D remains unclear. The ends were cut back, 4 bases at V and 9 bases at J, with 13 bases in the middle. Germline CDR1 is SGHDN and CDR2 is FVKESK. This CDR3 is 13 amino acids long. The CDR3 here is CASSRFSSGEQFF. The CDR3 DNA is TGTGCCAGCAGCCGGTTCAGTTCCGGTGAGCAGTTCTTC.

Ten or more counts support this clonotype. The rearrangement uses TRBV6-5 and TRBJ1-1; D is ambiguous. Germline assignment: CDR1 MNHEY and CDR2 SVGAGI. V lost 6 bases, J lost 3 bases, and 5 bases lay in between. The CDR3 sequence is 11 residues long. This CDR3 is CASRHDTEAFF. DNA for the CDR3: TGTGCCAGCAGGCACGACACTGAAGCTTTCTTT.

The chain uses TRBV4-2 and TRBJ2-2; TRBD2 aligns across 8 bases. V lost 1 base and J lost 7; bases outside the gene matches: 8. CDR1 is LGHNA, CDR2 YNFKEQ, per germline. The CDR3 runs to 16 residues. CDR3 coding DNA: TGTGCCAGCAGCCAAGCAGCGGGAGTTATAGGCGGGGAGCTGTTTTTT. This sequence encodes CASSQAAGVIGGELFF.

The rearrangement joins TRBV12-3 or TRBV12-4 to TRBJ1-5; TRBD1 matches 7 bases. The CDR3 spans 15 residues. Germline trimming cut 5 bases from V and 6 bases from J; bases unmatched to any gene: 10. The CDR3 reads CASSHNRGNSQPQHF. The CDR3 nucleotides are TGTGCCAGCAGTCACAACAGGGGTAATAGTCAGCCCCAGCATTTT.

In its sample, this clonotype was seen a few times. The chain carries TRBV6-2 or TRBV6-3 and TRBJ1-2; D is unresolved. Germline CDR1 and CDR2: MNHEY and SVGEGT. The CDR3 totals 14 residues. Trimming removed 5 bases from V and 3 bases from J, with 13 bases in between. CDR3 in amino acids: CASSPTGQHYGYTF. The CDR3 DNA is TGTGCCAGCAGTCCGACTGGGCAGCACTATGGCTACACCTTC.

This clonotype appeared a few times. DNA for the CDR3: TGTGCCAGCAGCTTGGCCGGAGGGGCGATCACTGAAGCTTTCTTT. Translating gives CASSLAGGAITEAFF. V usage is TRBV5-6 and J usage is TRBJ1-1; D is possibly TRBD1 (5 bases). Deletions cut 0 bases from V and 4 bases from J, with 13 bases between. In germline, CDR1 is SGHDT, CDR2 YYEEEE. The CDR3 contains 15 residues.

The chain carries TRBV5-1 and TRBJ1-4; TRBD1 agrees at 8 bases. V lost 4 bases, J lost 7 bases, and 9 bases stayed unmatched. There are 15 residues in the CDR3. Germline V gene lookup returns CDR1 SGHRS and CDR2 YFSETQ. The CDR3 DNA reads as TGCGCCAGCAGCCGACAGGGGATGGGAGCTGAAAAACTGTTTTTT. This translates into CASSRQGMGAEKLFF.

This clonotype was counted ten times or more. This chain connects TRBV27 to TRBJ1-1, with D perhaps matching TRBD1 (5 bases). The V gene's germline CDR1 is MNHEY and CDR2 SMNVEV (reference sequence). Trimming took 2 bases from V and 2 from J, leaving 9 bases between them. The CDR3 runs to 14 residues. The CDR3 loop reads CASSLTGGNTEAFF. The CDR3 DNA sequence: TGTGCCAGCAGTTTAACCGGGGGAAACACTGAAGCTTTCTTT.

This chain joins TRBV14 and TRBJ2-1, with 13 bases matching TRBD2. V dropped 4 bases and J dropped 9; count of bases not matched to a gene: 9. Germline CDR1 SGHDN, CDR2 FVKESK. The CDR3 extends over 16 amino acids. The CDR3 protein is CASSLLGLAGRGEQFF. In DNA, the CDR3 is TGTGCCAGCAGCCTTCTGGGACTAGCGGGGCGGGGTGAGCAGTTCTTC.

The CDR3 is CASSPGAGYLGGELFF. The CDR3 region has the DNA TGCGCCAGCAGCCCCGGCGCGGGATATTTGGGCGGGGAGCTGTTTTTT. The chain combines TRBV5-1 with TRBJ2-2, with D tentatively TRBD2 (6 bases). The CDR3 sequence is 16 residues long. The germline V gene has CDR1 SGHRS and CDR2 YFSETQ. Trimming removed 4 bases at V and 7 bases at J, with 20 bases between.

The chain links TRBV9 to TRBJ2-3; D gene ambiguous. Germline V gene data show CDR1 as SGDLS and CDR2 as YYNGEE. V lost 3 bases and J lost 2, with 25 bases in between. The CDR3 totals 19 residues. The CDR3 protein is CASSGSPTRRRSYTDTQYF. The DNA of the CDR3 is TGTGCCAGCAGCGGAAGCCCAACACGGCGTAGGAGCTACACAGATACGCAGTATTTT.

This clonotype was observed a handful of times. This chain joins TRBV5-1 and TRBJ2-1; D is ambiguous. Trimming left V 1 base short and J 7 bases short, with 9 bases between. The CDR3 consists of 13 residues. The germline CDR1 and CDR2 sequences are SGHRS and YFSETQ. The CDR3 nucleotides are TGCGCCAGCAGCTTGTCCCTGGAGAATGAGCAGTTCTTC. Its protein is CASSLSLENEQFF. Full variable domain (rest looked up from reference TRBV5-1 and TRBJ2-1): KAGVTQTPRYLIKTRGQQVTLSCSPISGHRSVSWYQQTPGQGLQFLFEYFSETQRNKGNFPGRFSGRQFSNSRSEMNVSTLELGDSALYLCASSLSLENEQFFGPGTRLTVL.

This clonotype was observed a few times. The gene calls are TRBV27 and TRBJ2-7, with 11 bases that match TRBD1. The CDR3 contains 15 residues. From germline, CDR1 is MNHEY and CDR2 SMNVEV (reference sequence). V lost 6 bases and J lost 5; bases outside the gene matches: 9. The CDR3 DNA reads as TGTGCCAGCAGGCAAAGGACAGGGGGCTACCACGAGCAGTACTTC. This translates into CASRQRTGGYHEQYF.

This clonotype was seen at least ten times. The V call is TRBV5-1, the J call TRBJ2-3; 8 bases are shared with TRBD2. CDR1 and CDR2 (germline): SGHRS, YFSETQ. This CDR3 comprises 17 residues. V lost 1 base to trimming and J lost 5 bases; unmatched junction nucleotides: 12. CDR3 region: CASSLSPGRARKDTQYF. CDR3 bases: TGCGCCAGCAGCTTGAGTCCCGGGAGGGCCCGTAAAGATACGCAGTATTTT.

In its sample, this clonotype was seen many times. This rearrangement joins TRBV25-1 to TRBJ1-4, with 8 bases that match TRBD1. After removal of 1 base from V and 5 bases from J, the junction contained 3 bases not matched to a gene. The CDR3 has 15 amino acids. Germline CDR1 reads MGHDK; CDR2 reads SYGVNS. The CDR3 DNA reads as TGTGCCAGCAGTGAATTCTCAGGGGGCAATGAAAAACTGTTTTTT. Its translation: CASSEFSGGNEKLFF. The full variable domain, its missing parts supplied by reference TRBV25-1 and TRBJ1-4, is EADIYQTPRYLVIGTGKKITLECSQTMGHDKMYWYQQDPGMELHLIHYSYGVNSTEKGDLSSESTVSRIRTEHFPLTLESARPSHTSQYLCASSEFSGGNEKLFFGSGTQLSVL.

This clonotype has only a few counts. CDR3 amino acids: CASSRLAGGPGRFEQFF. In DNA form, the CDR3 reads TGTGCCAGCTCACGTTTAGCGGGAGGGCCTGGTCGTTTTGAGCAGTTCTTC. The rearrangement uses TRBV18 and TRBJ2-1, with 11 positions matching TRBD2. V shed 4 bases, J shed 9 bases, and the junction held 14 bases outside the gene matches. The CDR3 has 17 residues. CDR1 and CDR2 (germline): KGHSH, LQKENI.

The chain's CDR3 is CASSLMDPYEQYF. The CDR3 DNA sequence: TGTGCCAGCAGTTTAATGGACCCCTACGAGCAGTACTTC. The rearrangement joins TRBV12-3 or TRBV12-4 to TRBJ2-7; no clear D. The CDR3 contains 13 residues. V was cut by 2 bases and J by 2 bases, with 7 bases left in between.